These 26 T cell receptor beta chains were all obtained from the same sample, sequenced in a study of blood T cell repertoires in COVID-19. Assay: immunoSEQ multiplex PCR; the TCRdb copy retains only in-frame clones and omits some. The repertoire has approximately 82,000 clones, roughly 80% of them found once; the top ten carry under 45%. Sequencing used peripheral blood. The receptor source for this set is a woman aged 70 to 79 with acute or convalescent COVID-19.

This chain joins TRBV24-1 and TRBJ2-2; possibly TRBD1 for D (5 bases). In germline, CDR1 is KGHDR, CDR2 SFDVKD. V shed 4 bases and J shed 4 bases, with 12 bases lying between them. There are 15 residues in the CDR3. Here the CDR3 DNA reads TGTGCCACCAGTGACAGGACAATCCCCACCGGGGAGCTGTTTTTT. Its translation: CATSDRTIPTGELFF.

The chain is built from TRBV14 and TRBJ2-1, with 7 positions matching TRBD2. The CDR3 extends over 15 amino acids. V gave up 2 bases and J gave up 3 bases; unmatched junction bases: 4. Germline V gene data show CDR1 as SGHDN and CDR2 as FVKESK. The CDR3 coding sequence is TGTGCCAGCAGCCAACTAGCGGTTCACTACAATGAGCAGTTCTTC. Encoded protein: CASSQLAVHYNEQFF.

This chain connects TRBV9 to TRBJ2-7; D uncertain. Germline loops: CDR1 SGDLS, CDR2 YYNGEE. V was shortened by 0 bases and J by 6 bases, with 13 bases between the two germline ends. This CDR3 spans 14 amino acids. The CDR3 nucleotides are TGTGCCAGCAGCGTAGCGGTTTTTAACGGCGAGCAGTACTTC. The encoded protein is CASSVAVFNGEQYF.

The genes are TRBV24-1 and TRBJ1-2; perhaps TRBD1 as D (5 bases). This CDR3 is 14 amino acids long. In germline, CDR1 is KGHDR, CDR2 SFDVKD. Deletions cut 6 bases from V and 5 bases from J, with 15 bases between. DNA of the CDR3: TGTGCCACCAGTTCGTGGGGCGACGAATATGGCTACACCTTC. Translation: CATSSWGDEYGYTF.

V gene TRBV27 combines with J gene TRBJ2-2, with a tentative D call TRBD1 (6 bases). Deletions cut 0 bases from V and 7 bases from J, with 12 bases between. Germline CDR1 MNHEY, CDR2 SMNVEV (reference sequence). The CDR3 runs 15 residues. CDR3 in DNA: TGTGCCAGCAGTTTATCACCAGGGGCGAACGGGGAGCTGTTTTTT. This encodes CASSLSPGANGELFF.

The J gene is TRBJ2-2, the V gene TRBV5-1, with TRBD1 matching over 8 bases. This CDR3 contains 16 residues. V was pared by 0 bases and J by 3 bases, with 4 bases of the junction left unmatched. Germline V lookup: CDR1 SGHRS, CDR2 YFSETQ. CDR3 bases: TGCGCCAGCAGCTTGGATACAGGGGGAGACACCGGGGAGCTGTTTTTT. Its protein is CASSLDTGGDTGELFF.

The chain combines TRBV7-2 with TRBJ2-2; TRBD2 aligns across 7 bases. The CDR3 extends over 14 amino acids. The germline V gene encodes CDR1 SGHTA and CDR2 FQGNSA. With V trimmed by 6 bases and J by 5 bases, 6 bases remained unmatched. CDR3 sequence: CASRYTLATGELFF. In nucleotides, the CDR3 is TGTGCCAGCAGATATACACTAGCGACCGGGGAGCTGTTTTTT.

The V gene is TRBV4-2, the J gene TRBJ2-2, with TRBD2 identical over 11 bases. Per germline, CDR1 LGHNA and CDR2 YNFKEQ. This CDR3 has 16 amino acids. V lost 4 bases and J lost 1; bases outside the gene matches: 2. Here the CDR3 DNA reads TGTGCCAGCAGCCTCACTAGCGGGGGGAACACCGGGGAGCTGTTTTTT. This gives the protein CASSLTSGGNTGELFF.

The CDR3 reads CASSGGQRATGELFF. The CDR3 region has the DNA TGTGCCAGCAGCGGGGGACAGCGGGCGACCGGGGAGCTGTTTTTT. V and J are TRBV9 and TRBJ2-2; maybe TRBD1 (7 bases). Trimming removed 3 bases at V and 5 bases at J, with 14 bases between. CDR1 is SGDLS, CDR2 YYNGEE, per germline. The CDR3 is made up of 15 amino acids.

A single count supports this clone. This rearrangement joins TRBV24-1 to TRBJ2-3; D is ambiguous. The CDR3 is made up of 14 amino acids. Germline values: CDR1 KGHDR, CDR2 SFDVKD. V gave up 6 bases and J gave up 0 bases, with 9 bases separating them. Here the CDR3 DNA reads TGTGCCACCAGTCCCCAGAAAAGCACAGATACGCAGTATTTT. Amino acids: CATSPQKSTDTQYF.

The V and J genes are TRBV19 and TRBJ1-5, with 8 bases that match TRBD1. The trim removed 7 bases at V and 5 bases at J, leaving 7 bases unmatched. The germline V gene encodes CDR1 LNHDA and CDR2 SQIVND (reference sequence). The CDR3 contains 14 residues. The CDR3 nucleotides read TGTGCCAGTACCCTGACAGGGGATCATCAGCCCCAGCATTTT. Protein product: CASTLTGDHQPQHF.

The J gene is TRBJ1-5, the V gene TRBV19; possibly TRBD1 for D (5 bases). V was clipped by 6 bases and J by 1 base, with 10 bases between them. Per the germline V gene, CDR1 is LNHDA and CDR2 is SQIVND (reference sequence). The CDR3 is 14 residues long. The CDR3 region is CASRGGNSNQPQHF. DNA of the CDR3: TGTGCCAGTAGGGGGGGAAACAGCAATCAGCCCCAGCATTTT.

The chain uses TRBV12-5 and TRBJ1-2; 9 bases are a match to TRBD1. The CDR3 contains 14 residues. V trimming: 6 bases; J trimming: 1 base; junction bases outside the gene matches: 3. Germline CDR1 reads LGHNT; CDR2 reads FRNRAP. The CDR3 protein is CASGTGGLNYGYTF. CDR3 DNA sequence: TGTGCTAGTGGGACAGGGGGTCTTAACTATGGCTACACCTTC.

The CDR3 nucleotides are TGTGCCAGCAGCCGGACTAGCGGTCTCACCGGGGAGCTGTTTTTT. This sequence encodes CASSRTSGLTGELFF. The chain uses TRBV3-1 (or the pseudogene TRBV3-2) and TRBJ2-2; 10 bases align to TRBD2. Germline assignment: CDR1 LGHDT and CDR2 YNNKEL (reference sequence). CDR3 length: 15 residues. Losses at the gene ends were 4 bases for V and 4 bases for J; bases not matched to a gene: 3.

The chain recombines TRBV15 with TRBJ1-1, with TRBD1 matching over 8 bases. This CDR3 spans 16 amino acids. Germline assignment: CDR1 LNHNV and CDR2 YYDKDF (reference sequence). With 1 base clipped from V and 2 bases from J, the junction kept 6 bases outside the gene matches. This CDR3 is CATSRGSGQVNTEAFF. Written as DNA, the CDR3 is TGTGCCACCAGCAGAGGTTCGGGACAGGTTAACACTGAAGCTTTCTTT.

This clone was seen just once. The chain uses TRBV30 and TRBJ2-2; TRBD2 matches 9 bases. This CDR3 comprises 15 residues. Germline V gene lookup returns CDR1 GTSNPN and CDR2 SVGIG (reference sequence). The V gene end was trimmed by 4 bases and the J gene end by 4 bases; junction bases not matched to a gene: 7. CDR3 region: CAWTPGLALTGELFF. The CDR3 region has the DNA TGTGCCTGGACCCCGGGACTAGCCCTCACCGGGGAGCTGTTTTTT.

This rearrangement joins TRBV10-3 to TRBJ2-4; D unclear. CDR1 and CDR2 from the germline V gene are ENHRY and SYGVKD. This CDR3 comprises 14 residues. V lost 2 bases and J lost 0, with 5 bases in between. The CDR3 nucleotides are TGTGCCATCAGTGAGGGGCTAGCCAAAAACATTCAGTACTTC. It encodes CAISEGLAKNIQYF.

The chain is built from TRBV9 and TRBJ1-4; D remains ambiguous. The CDR3 contains 16 residues. CDR1 is SGDLS, CDR2 YYNGEE, per germline. V lost 0 bases and J lost 0, with 9 bases in between. CDR3 coding DNA: TGTGCCAGCAGCGTAGAAGGGCGGGCAACTAATGAAAAACTGTTTTTT. Its translation is CASSVEGRATNEKLFF.

J is TRBJ1-4 and V is TRBV5-1, with 7 bases that match TRBD1. Germline V gene sequence: CDR1 SGHRS, CDR2 YFSETQ. The CDR3 contains 14 residues. The J segment lost 5 bases and the V segment lost 5 bases, leaving 6 bases of the junction unmatched. The CDR3 protein is CASSGQAANEKLFF. Here the CDR3 DNA reads TGCGCCAGCAGTGGACAGGCTGCAAATGAAAAACTGTTTTTT. Based on the CDR3 plus reference TRBV5-1 and TRBJ1-4, the full variable domain is KAGVTQTPRYLIKTRGQQVTLSCSPISGHRSVSWYQQTPGQGLQFLFEYFSETQRNKGNFPGRFSGRQFSNSRSEMNVSTLELGDSALYLCASSGQAANEKLFFGSGTQLSVL.

The chain is built from TRBV5-4 and TRBJ2-5; weak D call: TRBD1 (5 bases). V was clipped by 6 bases and J by 0 bases, with 12 bases between them. The V gene's germline CDR1 is SGHNT and CDR2 YYREEE (reference sequence). There are 14 residues in the CDR3. DNA for the CDR3: TGTGCCAGCACCGCTCAAGGGGACCAAGAGACCCAGTACTTC. Its protein is CASTAQGDQETQYF.

The chain carries TRBV12-3 or TRBV12-4 and TRBJ1-1; D is unclear. The V and J ends lost 6 bases and 5 bases respectively, with 13 bases between them. CDR3 size: 13 residues. The DNA of the CDR3 is TGTGCCAGCAGGTCCTCGGTCGAGACTGAAGCTTTCTTT. Translation: CASRSSVETEAFF.

The V call is TRBV4-2, the J call TRBJ2-2; D gene uncertain. V was shortened by 3 bases and J by 2 bases, with 13 bases between the two germline ends. Per germline, CDR1 LGHNA and CDR2 YNFKEQ. The CDR3 contains 16 residues. The CDR3 DNA follows: TGTGCCAGCAGCCAGAGTCTTGGGCAAAACACCGGGGAGCTGTTTTTT. Amino acid sequence: CASSQSLGQNTGELFF.

This chain links TRBV11-1 with TRBJ1-2; D is unclear. Trimming stripped 4 bases from V and 12 bases from J, with 15 bases between. Per germline, CDR1 SGHAT and CDR2 FQDESV (reference sequence). This CDR3 has 12 residues. CDR3 DNA sequence: TGTGCCAGCAGCTCTAGCGGCACCCCTAACACCTTC. Translated, it gives CASSSSGTPNTF.

CDR3 sequence: CASSAGSGANVLTF. In nucleotides, the CDR3 is TGTGCCAGCAGCGCCGGGTCTGGGGCCAACGTCCTGACTTTC. This chain links TRBV9 with TRBJ2-6; D call uncertain. There are 14 residues in the CDR3. The germline V gene has CDR1 SGDLS and CDR2 YYNGEE. V was cut by 3 bases and J by 1 base, with 5 bases left in between.

The chain carries TRBV2 and TRBJ1-6, with a possible D match to TRBD1 (6 bases). This CDR3 is built from 14 residues. V gave up 9 bases and J gave up 9 bases, with 18 bases separating them. Germline CDR1 and CDR2: SNHLY and FYNNEI. The CDR3: CARKDLGQLSPLHF. The CDR3 bases are TGTGCCAGAAAAGACCTTGGACAGCTTTCACCCCTCCACTTT.

This sequence joins TRBV2 and TRBJ2-3; 10 nucleotides line up with TRBD2. Germline CDR1 SNHLY, CDR2 FYNNEI. CDR3 length: 15 residues. Trimming took 4 bases from V and 1 from J; bases not matched to a gene: 2. DNA of the CDR3: TGTGCCAGCAGTGTTCTAGCGGGAGGCACAGATACGCAGTATTTT. Translation: CASSVLAGGTDTQYF.